The rows below give T cell receptor beta chains drawn from one sample of a study of beta chain features in type 1 diabetes. Method: immunoSEQ multiplex PCR; TCRdb's copy keeps in-frame clones and lacks some. The data hold fewer than 250,000 clones, with 9.6% observed a single time. Sequenced input: naive CD4+ T cells from blood. Source of these receptors: a woman in her late teens or twenties in good health. The CDR3 runs from the conserved cysteine through the conserved F or W. The order of the fields is J gene, D gene, V gene, clone size, CDR3 DNA, CDR3 protein. The D gene is left open where the match is weak. The size of a clone is reported for some rows only, either as once, few or many, or as a class for expanded clones.

J: TRBJ2-5; D: .; V: TRBV30; size: .; DNA: TGTGCCTGGAGTGTGACTCCGGGAACCCAAGAGACCCAGTACTTC; CDR3: CAWSVTPGTQETQYF
J: TRBJ2-1; D: TRBD1; V: TRBV30; size: few; DNA: TGTGCCGGATCCGGAGGACAGGGAAGATATCCGAAAAATGAGCAGTTCTTC; CDR3: CAGSGGQGRYPKNEQFF
J: TRBJ2-7; D: TRBD2; V: TRBV11-2; size: few; DNA: TGTGCCAGCAGCTTAGATCGGGGGGTCTCAATCGAGCAGTACTTC; CDR3: CASSLDRGVSIEQYF
J: TRBJ2-4; D: TRBD1; V: TRBV9; size: .; DNA: TGTGCCAGCAGTTCAGGGGGTGCCAAAAACATTCAGTACTTC; CDR3: CASSSGGAKNIQYF
J: TRBJ2-1; D: TRBD2; V: TRBV18; size: .; DNA: TGTGCCAGCTCACCGACTAGCTCGGGGTCTGAGCAGTTCTTC; CDR3: CASSPTSSGSEQFF
J: TRBJ1-4; D: .; V: TRBV5-1; size: .; DNA: TGCGCCAGCAGCCCCGGGAGGGATCCTGAAAAACTGTTTTTT; CDR3: CASSPGRDPEKLFF
J: TRBJ1-5; D: .; V: TRBV2; size: .; DNA: TGTGCCAGCACGTTTACAGGATATAGCAATCAGCCCCAGCATTTT; CDR3: CASTFTGYSNQPQHF
J: TRBJ2-1; D: .; V: TRBV30; size: few; DNA: TGTGCCTGGAGCGTTAGGGAGACTGGGGATGAGCAGTTCTTC; CDR3: CAWSVRETGDEQFF
J: TRBJ2-1; D: TRBD2; V: TRBV30; size: many; DNA: TGTGCCTCGAACGCTGATGGGGGACTAGCGGGGAATGAGCAGTTCTTC; CDR3: CASNADGGLAGNEQFF
J: TRBJ2-3; D: TRBD2; V: TRBV5-1; size: few; DNA: TGCGCCAGCAGCCCCGGGACTAGCGGGAGGGCTGCAGATACGCAGTATTTT; CDR3: CASSPGTSGRAADTQYF
J: TRBJ1-1; D: TRBD1; V: TRBV6-5; size: few; DNA: TGTGCCAGCAGTCCACCAGGGGGGACTGAAGCTTTCTTT; CDR3: CASSPPGGTEAFF
J: TRBJ2-7; D: .; V: TRBV9; size: few; DNA: TGTGCCAGCAGCGAGACGGGGTCCGAGCAGTACTTC; CDR3: CASSETGSEQYF
J: TRBJ1-2; D: TRBD1; V: TRBV4-1; size: .; DNA: TGCGCCAGCAGCGATGACAGGGGGTATGGCTACACCTTC; CDR3: CASSDDRGYGYTF
J: TRBJ1-6; D: .; V: TRBV6-5; size: .; DNA: TGTGCCAGCAGTCCCCGGACAGTGAATTCACCCCTCCACTTT; CDR3: CASSPRTVNSPLHF
J: TRBJ2-3; D: .; V: TRBV2; size: .; DNA: TGTGCCAGCAGCCGGGACACAACCTTTGATACGCAGTATTTT; CDR3: CASSRDTTFDTQYF
J: TRBJ1-4; D: TRBD1; V: TRBV23-1; size: few; DNA: TGCGCCAGCAGTTGCTTGGACAGGGGGGAAACTAATGAAAAACTGTTTTTT; CDR3: CASSCLDRGETNEKLFF
J: TRBJ2-7; D: .; V: TRBV5-1; size: few; DNA: TGCGCCAGCAGCCTACTTGATGATTCCTACGAGCAGTACTTC; CDR3: CASSLLDDSYEQYF
J: TRBJ1-3; D: .; V: TRBV10-3; size: few; DNA: TGTGCCATCAGTAGGAGTCCCTCTGGAAACACCATATATTTT; CDR3: CAISRSPSGNTIYF
J: TRBJ2-7; D: .; V: TRBV6-5; size: .; DNA: TGTGCCAGCAGTTATATGTCCGAGCAGTACTTC; CDR3: CASSYMSEQYF
J: TRBJ2-1; D: .; V: TRBV11-2; size: .; DNA: TGTGCCAGCAGCTCAAACGGGGGGCCCTCCTACAATGAGCAGTTCTTC; CDR3: CASSSNGGPSYNEQFF
J: TRBJ2-7; D: .; V: TRBV9; size: .; DNA: TGTGCCAGCAGCGTTGACCCTAGCTCCTACGAGCAGTACTTC; CDR3: CASSVDPSSYEQYF
J: TRBJ2-3; D: .; V: TRBV11-2; size: few; DNA: TGTGCCAGCAGCTTAGTAGTAGAACAGGGCGTAACAGATACGCAGTATTTT; CDR3: CASSLVVEQGVTDTQYF
J: TRBJ2-2; D: .; V: TRBV29-1; size: many; DNA: TGCAGCTCGGTGTCGCGGACCGGGGAGCTGTTTTTT; CDR3: CSSVSRTGELFF
J: TRBJ2-7; D: .; V: TRBV5-1; size: few; DNA: TGCGCCAGCAGCTTGGTGCAGGGCGGCGAGCAGTACTTC; CDR3: CASSLVQGGEQYF
J: TRBJ2-7; D: TRBD1; V: TRBV2; size: .; DNA: TGTGCCAGCACTTTACAGGGGGCCACCTACGAGCAGTACTTC; CDR3: CASTLQGATYEQYF
J: TRBJ2-1; D: TRBD1; V: TRBV5-1; size: few; DNA: TGCGCCAGCAGCCAGGGACAGGGCTACAATGAGCAGTTCTTC; CDR3: CASSQGQGYNEQFF
J: TRBJ2-5; D: TRBD2; V: TRBV5-4; size: .; DNA: TGTGCCAGCAGGTTTCGACCGGGGGGGCCAGAGACCCAGTACTTC; CDR3: CASRFRPGGPETQYF
J: TRBJ1-5; D: .; V: TRBV7-4; size: few; DNA: TGTGCCAGCAGCTTAGTTCCTGGGGCCCATCAGCCCCAGCATTTT; CDR3: CASSLVPGAHQPQHF
J: TRBJ1-6; D: .; V: TRBV2; size: .; DNA: TGTGCCAGCCAGCCCGCGGTGAGGTCACCCCTCCACTTT; CDR3: CASQPAVRSPLHF
J: TRBJ1-2; D: TRBD1; V: TRBV30; size: few; DNA: TGTGCCTGGAGTGGAGCCAGGGGGTACTCTGGCTACACCTTC; CDR3: CAWSGARGYSGYTF
J: TRBJ2-3; D: TRBD2; V: TRBV4-1; size: few; DNA: TGCGCCAGCAGCCAAGAAGAGCGAGCGGGGGGGCCGAATACGCAGTATTTT; CDR3: CASSQEERAGGPNTQYF
J: TRBJ1-1; D: .; V: TRBV2; size: few; DNA: TGTGCCAGCAGTGGTACCGGGACAATGAACACTGAAGCTTTCTTT; CDR3: CASSGTGTMNTEAFF
J: TRBJ2-1; D: .; V: TRBV6-1; size: few; DNA: TGTGCCAGCAGTGGTCCCCCGAATGAGCAGTTCTTC; CDR3: CASSGPPNEQFF
J: TRBJ1-5; D: .; V: TRBV27; size: .; DNA: TGTGCCAGCAGTTTCGCGGGGCCTCGCAATCAGCCCCAGCATTTT; CDR3: CASSFAGPRNQPQHF
J: TRBJ1-1; D: .; V: TRBV6-5; size: few; DNA: TGTGCCAGCAGTTTGGGCCTGGGGAACACTGAAGCTTTCTTT; CDR3: CASSLGLGNTEAFF
J: TRBJ2-3; D: TRBD1; V: TRBV19; size: few; DNA: TGTGCGACCCGGGACAGGGGCACAGATACGCAGTATTTT; CDR3: CATRDRGTDTQYF
J: TRBJ1-1; D: .; V: TRBV5-1; size: .; DNA: TGCGCCAGCAGTCGGCAGGGGTCTACGAACACTGAAGCTTTCTTT; CDR3: CASSRQGSTNTEAFF
J: TRBJ2-3; D: TRBD2; V: TRBV2; size: .; DNA: TGTGCCAGCAGTGCCTTGCGGGGGAGCACAGATACGCAGTATTTT; CDR3: CASSALRGSTDTQYF
J: TRBJ1-2; D: .; V: TRBV7-2; size: few; DNA: TGTGCCAGCAGCTTAGCAGGGAGCTATGGCTACACCTTC; CDR3: CASSLAGSYGYTF
J: TRBJ1-5; D: .; V: TRBV2; size: .; DNA: TGTGCCAGCAGAGAAACAGGAATCTATAGCAATCAGCCCCAGCATTTT; CDR3: CASRETGIYSNQPQHF
J: TRBJ2-7; D: TRBD2; V: TRBV10-2; size: few; DNA: TGCGCCAGCAGCGAGTTCGGAACGGGGGGAACCTACGAGCAGTACTTC; CDR3: CASSEFGTGGTYEQYF
J: TRBJ2-7; D: TRBD1; V: TRBV4-1; size: .; DNA: TGCGCCAGCAGCCTGCTGCCAGACAGGGGGCACTACGAGCAGTACTTC; CDR3: CASSLLPDRGHYEQYF
J: TRBJ1-5; D: .; V: TRBV1; size: few; DNA: TGCACCAGCAGCCCCGGACAGTCCAATCAGCCCCAGCATTTT; CDR3: CTSSPGQSNQPQHF
J: TRBJ2-7; D: .; V: TRBV11-2; size: .; DNA: TGTGCCAGCAGCTCCCTGCGGGTAGCCTACGAGCAGTACTTC; CDR3: CASSSLRVAYEQYF
J: TRBJ2-5; D: .; V: TRBV2; size: few; DNA: TGTGCCAGCAGTGAAGTGACTACCCAAGAGACCCAGTACTTC; CDR3: CASSEVTTQETQYF
J: TRBJ2-1; D: TRBD2; V: TRBV19; size: .; DNA: TGTGCCAGTAGAAGGGTTAGCGGGAGTATTGAGCAGTTCTTC; CDR3: CASRRVSGSIEQFF
J: TRBJ1-1; D: TRBD1; V: TRBV30; size: few; DNA: TGTGCCTGGAGTCTTGGACAGGGGGTTAGATTGGTATCGTGGCGTGAAGCTTTCTTT; CDR3: CAWSLGQGVRLVSWREAFF
J: TRBJ1-1; D: TRBD1; V: TRBV7-6; size: few; DNA: TGTGCCAGCAGGGACAGGGGTCCGAACACTGAAGCTTTCTTT; CDR3: CASRDRGPNTEAFF
J: TRBJ1-1; D: .; V: TRBV15; size: few; DNA: TGTGCCACCAGCAGAGACAGAGGGGGAAAAGCATTGATGAACACTGAAGCTTTCTTT; CDR3: CATSRDRGGKALMNTEAFF